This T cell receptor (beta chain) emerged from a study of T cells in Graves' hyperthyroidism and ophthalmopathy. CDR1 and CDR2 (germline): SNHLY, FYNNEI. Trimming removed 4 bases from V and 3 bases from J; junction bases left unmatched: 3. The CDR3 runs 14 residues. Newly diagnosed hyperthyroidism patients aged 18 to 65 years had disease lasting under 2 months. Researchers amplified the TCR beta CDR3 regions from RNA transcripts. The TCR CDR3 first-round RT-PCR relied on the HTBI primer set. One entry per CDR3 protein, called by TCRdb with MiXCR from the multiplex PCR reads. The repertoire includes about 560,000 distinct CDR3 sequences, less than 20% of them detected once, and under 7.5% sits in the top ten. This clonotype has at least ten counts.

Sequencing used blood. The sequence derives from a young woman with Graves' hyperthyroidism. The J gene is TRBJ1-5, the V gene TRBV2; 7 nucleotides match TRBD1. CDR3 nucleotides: TGTGCCAGCAGTGCGGGACAGAACAATCAGCCCCAGCATTTT. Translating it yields CASSAGQNNQPQHF.